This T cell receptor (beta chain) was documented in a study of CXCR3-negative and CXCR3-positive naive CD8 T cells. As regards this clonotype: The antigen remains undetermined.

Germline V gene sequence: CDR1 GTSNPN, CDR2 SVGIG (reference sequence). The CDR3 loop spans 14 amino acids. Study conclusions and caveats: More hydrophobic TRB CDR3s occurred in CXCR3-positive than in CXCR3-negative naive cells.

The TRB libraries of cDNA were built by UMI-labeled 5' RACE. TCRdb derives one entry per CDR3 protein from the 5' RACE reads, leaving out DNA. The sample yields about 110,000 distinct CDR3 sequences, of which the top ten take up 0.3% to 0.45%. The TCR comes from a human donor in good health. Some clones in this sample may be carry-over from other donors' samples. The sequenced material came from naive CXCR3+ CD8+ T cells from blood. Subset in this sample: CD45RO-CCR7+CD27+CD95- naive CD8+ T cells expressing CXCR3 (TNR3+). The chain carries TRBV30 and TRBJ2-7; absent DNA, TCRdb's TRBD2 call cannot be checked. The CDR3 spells CAWRGLTSSYEQYF.